This TCR beta chain was captured by sequencing in a study of blood T cell repertoires in COVID-19. At the level of the study: Donors in the United States, Italy and Spain gave samples during acute or convalescent COVID-19. PBMCs, B-cell-depleted T cells, or T cells were the source of the cDNA or gDNA that made up the material.

The length of the CDR3 is 16 residues. CDR1 and CDR2 (germline): LNHDA, SQIVND (reference sequence). Losses at the gene ends were 7 bases for V and 2 bases for J; bases not matched to a gene: 11. Under the authors' procedure: Estimation of nucleated cell counts relied on the amplification of reference gene primers. Profiling relied on immunoSEQ multiplex PCR, and the TCRdb table lists in-frame clones only, not all of them. V, J and clone size are those of that table, while D and trimming were read from the DNA. The data show 410,000 or so clones, around 86% seen once. Sequencing was carried out using peripheral blood. The chain has TRBV19 and TRBJ2-3, with 8 bases lining up with TRBD2. The receptor comes from a woman under 40 with active or convalescent COVID-19. The CDR3 coding sequence is TGTGCCAGTACCTCAGGGAGTAGCGGGGCCACAGATACGCAGTATTTT. It codes for CASTSGSSGATDTQYF. Full variable domain (outside the CDR3, taken from reference TRBV19 and TRBJ2-3): DGGITQSPKYLFRKEGQNVTLSCEQNLNHDAMYWYRQDPGQGLRLIYYSQIVNDFQKGDIAEGYSVSREKKESFPLTVTSAQKNPTAFYLCASTSGSSGATDTQYFGPGTRLTVL.